This T cell receptor beta chain stems from a study of cytomegalovirus exposure and HLA in healthy donors. PCR employed 60 Vbeta and 13 Jbeta primers. Clones were sequenced by immunoSEQ multiplex PCR, and TCRdb holds only the in-frame ones, with some missing. The sample lists roughly 180,000 clones, about three quarters occurring once. General study results and limits: Researchers reported from a later analysis that most CMV-associated TCR beta chains appeared HLA-restricted. Later work found that TCR association rates differed between HLA loci; DRB1 had the most and HLA-C the fewest. Previous analysis showed most TCR beta V segments were productive about 87% or about 30% of the time.

Every donor was a healthy person donating bone marrow. The CDR3 is 14 amino acids. The germline V gene has CDR1 MNHEY and CDR2 SVGAGI. The V gene lost 5 bases and the J gene lost 0 bases, with 11 bases spanning the gap. A note on this clone: The antigen is not known.

This TCR was recovered from a female donor in good health and CMV-seronegative. The sequenced sample was PBMCs. The chain couples TRBV6-5 to TRBJ2-7; tentatively, D is TRBD2 (6 bases). In nucleotides, the CDR3 is TGTGCCAGCAGTCCCCAGGGAGGCTCCTACGAGCAGTACTTC. Translation gives CASSPQGGSYEQYF.